The sequence of this TCR beta chain was determined in a study of blood T cell repertoires in COVID-19. The overall study: Specimens from acute and convalescent COVID-19 originated in the United States, Italy and Spain. PBMCs, B-cell-depleted T cells, or T cells provided the cDNA or gDNA that made up the material.

This CDR3 region has 13 residues. Trimming removed 3 bases from V and 4 bases from J, with 10 bases in between. Germline V gene lookup returns CDR1 SGHRS and CDR2 YFSETQ. Participants were placed into cohorts based on the clinical history they reported. Under the authors' procedure: Amplified reference gene primers provided the basis for estimating nucleated cell counts. The data were produced by immunoSEQ multiplex PCR, yet TCRdb's version contains in-frame clones alone and is incomplete. The DNA gave D and trimming, while V, J and clone size come from that table. Found here are about 160,000 clones, about 84% of them singletons; the top ten hold 5.6%.

The chain joins TRBV5-1 to TRBJ1-1; TRBD1 is a possible D gene (5 bases). The specimen sequenced was PBMCs or T cells enriched from blood (not recorded which). This clonotype was sampled from a woman aged 40 to 49 with acute COVID-19. The CDR3 region has the DNA TGCGCCAGCAGCTGGGGGGGGAGCACTGAAGCTTTCTTT. Residues: CASSWGGSTEAFF.